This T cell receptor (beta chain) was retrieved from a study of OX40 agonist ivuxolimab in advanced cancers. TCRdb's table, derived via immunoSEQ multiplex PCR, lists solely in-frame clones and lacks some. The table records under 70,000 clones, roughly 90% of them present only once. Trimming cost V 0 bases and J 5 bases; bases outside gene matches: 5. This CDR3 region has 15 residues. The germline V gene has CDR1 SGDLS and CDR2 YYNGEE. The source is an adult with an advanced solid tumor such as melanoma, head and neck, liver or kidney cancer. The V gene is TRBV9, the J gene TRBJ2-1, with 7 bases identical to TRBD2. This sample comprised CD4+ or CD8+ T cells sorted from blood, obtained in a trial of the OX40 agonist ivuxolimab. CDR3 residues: CASSVGRGSDNEQFF. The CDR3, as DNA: TGTGCCAGCAGCGTAGGGCGGGGGAGTGACAATGAGCAGTTCTTC.